Shown below are 19 T cell receptor beta chains from a single sample sequenced in a study of CD8+ T cells in alopecia areata. Reverse transcription of extracted RNA yielded cDNA, which provided the sequencing template. Measured with immunoSEQ multiplex PCR; TCRdb has only the in-frame clones, and not every one. The table includes roughly 60,000 clones, about 40% detected once. Sample: NKG2D-low CD8+ T cells sorted from blood. The receptors derive from a human donor with alopecia areata.

This chain links TRBV4-1 with TRBJ1-1, with a weak D call TRBD1 (6 bases). This CDR3 has 17 residues. V was clipped by 1 base and J by 6 bases, with 21 bases between them. Germline assignment: CDR1 MGHRA and CDR2 YSYEKL. CDR3 sequence (DNA): TGCGCCAGCAGCCAAGTTGGTTCGGCAGGGGTAAGGGCTGAAGCTTTCTTT. As protein: CASSQVGSAGVRAEAFF.

This rearrangement joins TRBV6-5 to TRBJ1-1; the match to TRBD1 covers 11 bases. In germline, CDR1 is MNHEY, CDR2 SVGAGI. CDR3 length: 12 residues. J was trimmed by 6 bases and V by 6 bases; bases with no gene match: 0. The chain's CDR3 is CASRGQGAEAFF. The DNA for the CDR3 is TGTGCCAGCAGGGGACAGGGGGCTGAAGCTTTCTTT.

V gene TRBV29-1 combines with J gene TRBJ1-1, with TRBD1 matching over 8 bases. Germline loops: CDR1 SQVTM, CDR2 ANQGSEA. V was pared by 2 bases and J by 5 bases, with 7 bases of the junction left unmatched. This CDR3 region has 14 residues. The CDR3, as DNA: TGCAGCGTTGAACAGGGGGCCGTTGGAACTGAAGCTTTCTTT. Its protein is CSVEQGAVGTEAFF.

The V and J genes are TRBV7-9 and TRBJ1-5; D unresolved. The germline V and J ends were trimmed by 5 bases and 9 bases, with 8 bases remaining between them. The CDR3 has 11 residues. In germline, CDR1 is SEHNR, CDR2 FQNEAQ (reference sequence). The CDR3 DNA sequence: TGTGCCAGCAGCCAGACCGGGCCCCAGCATTTT. Protein product: CASSQTGPQHF.

This clone has just a few counts. The V call is TRBV2, the J call TRBJ1-2, with 10 bases fitting TRBD1. The CDR3 is made up of 14 amino acids. The V and J ends lost 9 bases and 6 bases, in that order; junction bases with no gene match: 10. Germline CDR1 and CDR2: SNHLY and FYNNEI. The CDR3 nucleotides read TGTGCCAGACTCGACAGGGGGCCTATCGATGGCTACACCTTC. It encodes CARLDRGPIDGYTF.

The chain links TRBV7-9 to TRBJ2-3; no clear D gene. From germline, CDR1 is SEHNR and CDR2 FQNEAQ (reference sequence). The V and J ends lost 4 bases and 5 bases respectively, with 13 bases between them. The CDR3 sequence is 14 residues long. The CDR3 loop is CASSSPSELDTQYF. CDR3 bases: TGTGCCAGCAGCTCACCCTCAGAGCTAGATACGCAGTATTTT. The variable domain in full, with the rest retrieved from reference TRBV7-9 and TRBJ2-3, is DTGVSQNPRHKITKRGQNVTFRCDPISEHNRLYWYRQTLGQGPEFLTYFQNEAQLEKSRLLSDRFSAERPKGSFSTLEIQRTEQGDSAMYLCASSSPSELDTQYFGPGTRLTVL.

In DNA, the CDR3 is TGTGCCAGCAGCTTAAGAACGGGTGGCCAAGAGACCCAGTACTTC. Amino acids: CASSLRTGGQETQYF. The chain employs TRBV7-9 and TRBJ2-5, with no clear D. The CDR3 is made up of 15 amino acids. In germline, CDR1 is SEHNR, CDR2 FQNEAQ (reference sequence). The V end lost 2 bases, the J end lost 1 base, and 11 bases lay between the germline ends.

This chain uses TRBV28 with TRBJ2-7, with 7 bases matching TRBD1. This CDR3 has 14 amino acids. V was pared by 8 bases and J by 1 base, with 8 bases of the junction left unmatched. The germline gives CDR1 MDHEN, CDR2 SYDVKM. CDR3: CASQRTGSSYEQYF. CDR3 coding DNA: TGTGCCAGCCAAAGGACAGGCAGTTCCTACGAGCAGTACTTC.

The rearrangement links TRBV29-1 to TRBJ1-2; 7 bases align to TRBD1. Germline V gives CDR1 SQVTM, CDR2 ANQGSEA. V gave up 0 bases and J gave up 1 base; unmatched junction bases: 11. The CDR3 consists of 17 residues. The CDR3: CSVEDQQGMWDNYGYTF. CDR3 nucleotide sequence: TGCAGCGTTGAAGATCAACAGGGGATGTGGGATAACTATGGCTACACCTTC.

The V and J genes are TRBV7-9 and TRBJ2-7, with 8 nucleotides matching TRBD2. The germline V gene encodes CDR1 SEHNR and CDR2 FQNEAQ (reference sequence). The ends lost 5 bases at V and 3 bases at J; junction bases unmatched: 12. The CDR3 has 16 amino acids. The CDR3 loop is CASSPGPSGSVYEQYF. The CDR3 DNA follows: TGTGCCAGCAGCCCAGGGCCCAGCGGGAGTGTCTACGAGCAGTACTTC.

This clone has a handful of counts. Here the CDR3 reads CASRVGNYGYTF. CDR3 in DNA: TGTGCCAGCAGAGTCGGGAATTATGGCTACACCTTC. The chain has TRBV25-1 and TRBJ1-2; unclear D gene. This CDR3 spans 12 amino acids. Germline CDR1 and CDR2: MGHDK and SYGVNS. The V gene lost 6 bases and the J gene lost 5 bases, with 10 bases spanning the gap.

The sample holds a few counts of this clone. This sequence joins TRBV7-9 and TRBJ2-5; a weak D match, TRBD2 (5 bases). The V gene's germline CDR1 is SEHNR and CDR2 FQNEAQ (reference sequence). There are 15 residues in the CDR3. V was trimmed by 4 bases and J by 2 bases, leaving 14 bases between them. The CDR3 spells CASSSPGERQETQYF. In nucleotides, the CDR3 is TGTGCCAGCAGCTCCCCCGGGGAGCGACAAGAGACCCAGTACTTC.

The chain carries TRBV6-5 and TRBJ2-1, with D possibly being TRBD2 (6 bases). The V end lost 5 bases, the J end lost 1 base, and 12 bases lay between the germline ends. Per germline, CDR1 MNHEY and CDR2 SVGAGI. This CDR3 is built from 15 residues. The CDR3 nucleotides read TGTGCCAGCAGTGCGGGGCTAGGATCCTACAATGAGCAGTTCTTC. Translated, it gives CASSAGLGSYNEQFF.

The chain uses TRBV19 and TRBJ2-5, with 10 bases matching TRBD2. Germline V gene sequence: CDR1 LNHDA, CDR2 SQIVND (reference sequence). The V and J ends lost 3 bases and 1 base, in that order; junction bases with no gene match: 2. The CDR3 totals 15 residues. The CDR3 nucleotides read TGTGCCAGTAGTATCCTAGCGGGGGCCCAAGAGACCCAGTACTTC. As protein: CASSILAGAQETQYF.

This clone was seen only a few times. The chain combines TRBV7-9 with TRBJ2-7; D might be TRBD1 or TRBD2, each matching 5 bases. Germline V gives CDR1 SEHNR, CDR2 FQNEAQ (reference sequence). The CDR3 is 15 residues long. Trimming took 5 bases from V and 2 from J, leaving 16 bases between them. Here the CDR3 reads CASSDTRQTPYEQYF. Written as DNA, the CDR3 is TGTGCCAGCAGCGACACTAGACAGACACCCTACGAGCAGTACTTC.

V usage is TRBV4-3 and J usage is TRBJ2-1; D is undetermined. Between the trimmed V and J ends, which lost 3 bases and 0 bases, there was a span of 9 bases. The CDR3 consists of 15 residues. CDR1 and CDR2 (germline): LGHNA, YSLEER. CDR3 nucleotide sequence: TGCGCCAGCAGCCACGGCACCAGCTCCTACAATGAGCAGTTCTTC. Its protein is CASSHGTSSYNEQFF.

The V call is TRBV4-3, the J call TRBJ2-5; the match to TRBD2 covers 9 bases. Germline trimming cut 0 bases from V and 5 bases from J; bases unmatched to any gene: 7. CDR1 is LGHNA, CDR2 YSLEER, per germline. The CDR3 is 16 residues long. CDR3 loop: CASSQDWRGGRETQYF. DNA for the CDR3: TGCGCCAGCAGCCAAGATTGGCGGGGGGGACGCGAGACCCAGTACTTC.

The chain uses TRBV29-1 and TRBJ1-1, with D maybe TRBD1 (6 bases). Germline V gives CDR1 SQVTM, CDR2 ANQGSEA. V lost 4 bases, J lost 7 bases, and 10 bases lay in between. This CDR3 spans 11 amino acids. In nucleotides, the CDR3 is TGCAGCGTTGGAGGGGGAATTGAAGCTTTCTTT. Translation: CSVGGGIEAFF.

This clone turned up a few times. The V and J genes are TRBV29-1 and TRBJ2-1, with D hard to call. Germline-derived CDR1 and CDR2 are SQVTM and ANQGSEA. Trimming took 0 bases from V and 2 from J, leaving 11 bases between them. The CDR3 has 15 residues. Here the CDR3 reads CSVEEGLVTYNEQFF. In DNA, the CDR3 is TGCAGCGTTGAAGAGGGCCTAGTAACCTACAATGAGCAGTTCTTC.